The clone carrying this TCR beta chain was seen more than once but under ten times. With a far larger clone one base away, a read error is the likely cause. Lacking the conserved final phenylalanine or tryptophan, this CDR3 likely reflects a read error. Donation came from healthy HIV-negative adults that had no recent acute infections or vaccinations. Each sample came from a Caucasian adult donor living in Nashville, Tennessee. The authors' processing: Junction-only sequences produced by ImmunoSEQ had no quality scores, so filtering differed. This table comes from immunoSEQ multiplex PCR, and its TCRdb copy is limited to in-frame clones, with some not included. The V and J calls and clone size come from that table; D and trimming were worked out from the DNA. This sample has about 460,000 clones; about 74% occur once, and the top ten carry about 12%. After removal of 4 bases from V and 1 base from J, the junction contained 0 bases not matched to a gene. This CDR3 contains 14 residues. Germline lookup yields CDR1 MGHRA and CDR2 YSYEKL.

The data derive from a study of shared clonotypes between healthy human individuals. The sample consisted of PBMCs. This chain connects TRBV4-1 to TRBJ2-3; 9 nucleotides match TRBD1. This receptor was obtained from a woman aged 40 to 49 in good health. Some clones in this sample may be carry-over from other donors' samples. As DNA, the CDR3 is TGCGCCAGCAGCCGGGACAGGGGCACAGATACGCAGTATCTT. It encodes CASSRDRGTDTQYL.